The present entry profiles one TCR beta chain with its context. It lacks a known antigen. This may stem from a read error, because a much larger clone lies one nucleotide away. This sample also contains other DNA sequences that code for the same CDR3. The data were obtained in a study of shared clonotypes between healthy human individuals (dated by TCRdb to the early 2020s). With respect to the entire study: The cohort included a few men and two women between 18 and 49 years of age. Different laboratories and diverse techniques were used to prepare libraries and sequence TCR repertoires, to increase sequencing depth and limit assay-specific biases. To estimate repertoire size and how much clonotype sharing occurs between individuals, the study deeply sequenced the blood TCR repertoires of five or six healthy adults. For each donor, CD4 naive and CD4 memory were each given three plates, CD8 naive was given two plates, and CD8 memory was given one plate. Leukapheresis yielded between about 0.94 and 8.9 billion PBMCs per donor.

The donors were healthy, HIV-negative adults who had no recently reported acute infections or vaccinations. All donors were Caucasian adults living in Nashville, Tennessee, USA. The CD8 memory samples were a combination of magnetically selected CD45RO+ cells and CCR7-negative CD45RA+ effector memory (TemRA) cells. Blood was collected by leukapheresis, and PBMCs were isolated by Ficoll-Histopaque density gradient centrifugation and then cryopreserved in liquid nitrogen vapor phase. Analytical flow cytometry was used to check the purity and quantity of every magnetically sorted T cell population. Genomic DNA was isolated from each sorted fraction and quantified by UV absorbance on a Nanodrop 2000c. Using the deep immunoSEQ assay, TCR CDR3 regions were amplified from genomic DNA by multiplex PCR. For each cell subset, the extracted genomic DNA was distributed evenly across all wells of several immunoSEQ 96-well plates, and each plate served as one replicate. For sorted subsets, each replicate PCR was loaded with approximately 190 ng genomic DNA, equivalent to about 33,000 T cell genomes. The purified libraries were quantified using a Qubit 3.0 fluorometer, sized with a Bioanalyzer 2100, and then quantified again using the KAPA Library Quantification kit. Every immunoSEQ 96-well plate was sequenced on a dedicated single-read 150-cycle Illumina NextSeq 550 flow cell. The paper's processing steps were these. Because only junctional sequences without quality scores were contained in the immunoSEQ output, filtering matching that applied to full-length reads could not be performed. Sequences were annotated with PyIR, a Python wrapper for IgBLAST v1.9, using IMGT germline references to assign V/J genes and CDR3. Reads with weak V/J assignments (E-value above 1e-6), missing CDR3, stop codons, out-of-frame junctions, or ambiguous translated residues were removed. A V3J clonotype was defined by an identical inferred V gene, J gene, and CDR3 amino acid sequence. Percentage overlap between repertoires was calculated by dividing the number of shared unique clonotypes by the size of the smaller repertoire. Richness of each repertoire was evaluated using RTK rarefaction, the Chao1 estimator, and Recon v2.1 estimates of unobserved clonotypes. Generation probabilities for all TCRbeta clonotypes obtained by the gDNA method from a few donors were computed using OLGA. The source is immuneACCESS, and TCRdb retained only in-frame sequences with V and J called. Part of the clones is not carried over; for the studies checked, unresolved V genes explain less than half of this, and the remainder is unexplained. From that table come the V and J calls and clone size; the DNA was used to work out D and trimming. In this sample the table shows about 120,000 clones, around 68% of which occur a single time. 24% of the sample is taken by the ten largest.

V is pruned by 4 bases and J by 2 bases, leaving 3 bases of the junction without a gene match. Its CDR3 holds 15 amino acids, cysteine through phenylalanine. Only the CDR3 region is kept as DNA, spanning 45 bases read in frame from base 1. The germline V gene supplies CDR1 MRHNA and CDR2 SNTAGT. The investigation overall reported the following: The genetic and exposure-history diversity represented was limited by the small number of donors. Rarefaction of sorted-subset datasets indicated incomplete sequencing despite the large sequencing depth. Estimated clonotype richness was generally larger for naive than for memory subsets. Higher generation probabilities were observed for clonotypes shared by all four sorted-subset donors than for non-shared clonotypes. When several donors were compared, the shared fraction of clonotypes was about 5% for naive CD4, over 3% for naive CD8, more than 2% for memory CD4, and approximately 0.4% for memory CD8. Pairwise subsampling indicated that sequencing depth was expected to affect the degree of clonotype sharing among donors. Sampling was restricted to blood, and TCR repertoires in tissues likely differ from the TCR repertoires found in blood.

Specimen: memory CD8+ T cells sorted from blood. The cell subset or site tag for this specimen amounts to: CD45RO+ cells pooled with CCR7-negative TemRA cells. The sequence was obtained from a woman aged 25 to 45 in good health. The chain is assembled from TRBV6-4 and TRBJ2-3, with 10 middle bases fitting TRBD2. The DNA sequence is TGTGCCAGCAGTGCCGGGACTAGCGACACAGATACGCAGTATTTT. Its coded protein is CASSAGTSDTDTQYF.